This T cell receptor (beta chain) was observed in a study of T-cell reconstitution after alpha-beta-depleted transplantation in children (dated by TCRdb to the mid-2010s). With respect to the entire study: The study quantitatively tracked T-cell immune reconstitution after TCRalphabeta/CD19-depleted allogeneic hematopoietic cell transplantation in children using TCR repertoire profiling.

The library came from PCR. The data were produced on an Illumina HiSeq 2500. TCR library preparation used molecular barcoding, with unique molecular identifiers applied to normalize quantification of the TCRbeta repertoire. The raw public reads went through TCRdb reprocessing: fastp at Q25, MiXCR clone calling, in-frame beta chains kept. Records with the same CDR3 protein are collapsed into one entry carrying the most frequent genes and DNA. A total of 780,000 or so distinct CDR3 sequences appear in this sample, approximately 15% of them only once. Approximately 5% of the sample comes from the top ten. CDR1 and CDR2 are read off the germline V gene as SGHVS and FQNEAQ. The cysteine opens and the phenylalanine closes a CDR3 of 18 amino acids. Left in the record is the CDR3 DNA by itself, 54 bases read in frame from the first base. V is trimmed back by 1 base and J by 6 bases, and the junction contains 12 bases that no gene match accounts for.

General conclusions and limits of the study: The high TCRbeta diversity at day 60 in some patients was ascribed to recipient T cells and intrathymic progenitors that had survived conditioning. Over the following months the frequencies of hyperexpanded clones went down, and after one year T-cell counts and TCRbeta diversity were mostly credited to newly produced T cells. The apparently early recovery of alphabetaT-cell counts about two months after transplant reportedly depended on only several hundred rapidly expanded clones that came from non-depleted graft cells.

Interpreted using the paper, the treatment or condition label stands for: allogeneic hematopoietic cell transplantation with graft depleted of TCRalphabeta T cells and CD19 B cells. TCRalphabeta/CD19-depleted allogeneic hematopoietic cell grafts were given to the transplant recipients, all of whom were children. With regard to this clonotype: The antigen it binds to is not known. Base quality data are lacking; no much larger clone is found one base away.

The TCR was taken from a male patient aged 10-17 years who had a stem cell transplant for acute lymphoblastic leukemia, so the T cells may come from the graft donor. The sample consisted of PBMCs, mostly from graft donor cells, taken 360 days after TCRalphabeta/CD19-depleted stem cell transplant. Here the chain combines TRBV7-8 and TRBJ2-7; TRBD2 lines up with 13 middle nucleotides. The DNA sequence reads TGTGCCAGCAGCTTAGGTGGGGGGCGGACTAGCGGGAGAGGCGAGCAGTACTTC. Its amino acids are CASSLGGGRTSGRGEQYF.